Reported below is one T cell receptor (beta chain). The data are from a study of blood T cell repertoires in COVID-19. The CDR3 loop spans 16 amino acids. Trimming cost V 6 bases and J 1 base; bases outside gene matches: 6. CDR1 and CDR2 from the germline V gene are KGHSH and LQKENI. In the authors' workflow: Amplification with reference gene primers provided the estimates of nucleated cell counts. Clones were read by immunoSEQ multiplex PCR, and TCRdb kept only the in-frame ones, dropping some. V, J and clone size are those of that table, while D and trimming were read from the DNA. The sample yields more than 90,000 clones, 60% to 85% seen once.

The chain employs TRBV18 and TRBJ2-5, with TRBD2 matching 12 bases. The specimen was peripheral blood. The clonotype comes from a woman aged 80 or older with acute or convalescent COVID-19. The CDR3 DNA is TGTGCCAGCTCTCCAGCGGGACTAGCGGGCCAAGAGACCCAGTACTTC. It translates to CASSPAGLAGQETQYF. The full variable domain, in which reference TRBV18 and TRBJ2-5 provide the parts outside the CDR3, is NAGVMQNPRHLVRRRGQEARLRCSPMKGHSHVYWYRQLPEEGLKFMVYLQKENIIDESGMPKERFSAEFPKEGPSILRIQQVVRGDSAAYFCASSPAGLAGQETQYFGPGTRLLVL.